The sample holds a few counts of the clone carrying this T cell receptor beta chain. Its antigen is unknown. Profiling relied on immunoSEQ multiplex PCR, and the TCRdb table lists in-frame clones only, not all of them. The sample records around 71,000 clones, approximately 70% being singletons. The ViraFEST assay expanded antigen-specific CD4+ T cells with viral peptide pools before sequencing. CD4+ T cell isolation took place after 10 days of culture. Vaccinated recipients, who were negative for nucleocapsid antibodies, had no history of SARS-CoV-2 infection. Half the medium was replaced with IL-2 medium on days 3 and 7. This sample was included in a study of vaccination effects on CD4 cells after COVID-19. Overall study findings and caveats: Late after vaccination, infection- and vaccine-induced clones showed marked clonal contraction. Cross-reactivity with common cold coronaviruses was shown by only 1 of 255 vaccine-induced clones in healthy vaccinees. Convalescent patients in the study were few, and early post-infection timepoints were absent.

This CDR3 is built from 12 residues. V dropped 4 bases and J dropped 4 bases, with 7 bases sitting between them. V is TRBV5-3 and J is TRBJ2-3; D uncertain. TRBV5-3 falls under the ORF class, with uncertain function. The receptor was isolated from a human donor who received a COVID-19 vaccine. The sample was CD4+ T cells from PBMCs cultured with HCoV-OC43 spike peptides, taken before COVID-19 vaccination. Stated subset: HCoV-OC43 spike overlapping peptide pool stimulation. Written as DNA, the CDR3 is TGTGCCAGAAGCCCGAGGCCAGATACGCAGTATTTT. Translating gives CARSPRPDTQYF.